These T cell receptor beta chains were read from a single sample in a study of PD-1 blockade in classical Hodgkin lymphoma. Clones were read by immunoSEQ multiplex PCR, and TCRdb kept only the in-frame ones, dropping some. The sample lists tens of thousands of clones; around three quarters were seen once. The sample in question was peripheral blood mononuclear cells (PBMCs), obtained before the second cycle of nivolumab. The receptors derive from a human donor with classical Hodgkin lymphoma. Each CDR3 is given with its conserved first and last residue. Each record gives: clone size, D gene, J gene, V gene, CDR3 DNA, CDR3 protein. A D gene is named only where the DNA matches it firmly. Part of the rows lack a size; the others show once, few, many or a class for expanded clones.

NA TRBD2 TRBJ2-1 TRBV7-9 TGTGCCAGCAGCTTTGCGGCTAGCGGGATGGGCTCCTACAATGAGCAGTTCTTC CASSFAASGMGSYNEQFF
NA NA TRBJ2-3 TRBV9 TGTGCCAGCAGCGTAGGTCGACTGCGCACAGATACGCAGTATTTT CASSVGRLRTDTQYF
NA NA TRBJ1-5 TRBV2 TGTGCCAGCAGTGACGATCCTTTGACCGGGCTAGGTCGACGTAGTCAGCCCCAGCATTTT CASSDDPLTGLGRRSQPQHF
NA NA TRBJ2-5 TRBV28 TGTGCCAGCAGTTTCGGAGAGACCCAGTACTTC CASSFGETQYF
NA TRBD1 TRBJ2-1 TRBV7-9 TGTGCCAGCAGCGTCGGACAGGCCTCCTACAATGAGCAGTTCTTC CASSVGQASYNEQFF
few NA TRBJ2-3 TRBV19 TGTGCCAGTAGTCGCAGGGCCCAGCCCGATACGCAGTATTTT CASSRRAQPDTQYF
NA NA TRBJ2-6 TRBV7-2 TGTGCCACCTCTGGGGCCAACGTCCTGACTTTC CATSGANVLTF
NA TRBD2 TRBJ2-3 TRBV7-6 TGTGCCAGCAGCATACTAGCGGGAGGAGCAGATACGCAGTATTTT CASSILAGGADTQYF
NA TRBD2 TRBJ2-7 TRBV6-1 TGTGCCAGCAGTGCACTAGCGGGAGAAGGCGAGCAGTACTTC CASSALAGEGEQYF
once NA TRBJ2-5 TRBV29-1 TGCAGCGTTATTATCGAGACCCAGTACTTC CSVIIETQYF
NA NA TRBJ2-5 TRBV6-5 TGTGCCAGCAGTCACCGCCAACGGGAAGAGACCCAGTACTTC CASSHRQREETQYF
few NA TRBJ2-1 TRBV19 TGTGCCAGTAGTATCTTCGGGGATGAGCAGTTCTTC CASSIFGDEQFF
NA TRBD2 TRBJ2-3 TRBV28 TGTGCCAGCAGTCCACTAGCGGGAGTTGCAGATACGCAGTATTTT CASSPLAGVADTQYF
NA TRBD1 TRBJ2-5 TRBV2 TGTGCCAGCACTGAGGACAGGGGGTTGGAGACCCAGTACTTC CASTEDRGLETQYF
NA TRBD1 TRBJ2-5 TRBV6-1 TGTGCCAGCAGTGGGGGCGGACAGGGGAGGGAGACCCAGTACTTC CASSGGGQGRETQYF
few NA TRBJ1-2 TRBV7-9 TGTGCCAGCAGCTTTGAACAGACCCACTATGGCTACACCTTC CASSFEQTHYGYTF
once TRBD1 TRBJ1-1 TRBV11-3 TGTGCCAGCAGCTCCAGGGGGCACACTGAAGCTTTCTTT CASSSRGHTEAFF
NA NA TRBJ2-5 TRBV29-1 TGCAGCGTTGACCTAGCCGGAGAGACCCAGTACTTC CSVDLAGETQYF
NA NA TRBJ2-3 TRBV27 TGTGCCAGCAGTTTCGGGACCCCCCCCTCGCAGTATTTT CASSFGTPPSQYF
once NA TRBJ2-3 TRBV11-2 TGTGCCAGCAGCCCTACGGGAGGCACAGATACGCAGTATTTT CASSPTGGTDTQYF
NA NA TRBJ1-3 TRBV28 TGTGCCAGCAGCCCCCGACGGTCTTACTCTGGAAACACCATATATTTT CASSPRRSYSGNTIYF
NA TRBD1 TRBJ1-2 TRBV4-2 TGTGCCAGCAGCCAAGATTTCCAAGGACAGGGGCGCTATGGCTACACCTTC CASSQDFQGQGRYGYTF
NA TRBD1 TRBJ2-1 TRBV2 TGTGCCAGCAGCGCTGGACAGGGCCCCTACAATGAGCAGTTCTTC CASSAGQGPYNEQFF
NA NA TRBJ1-1 TRBV5-5 TGTGCCAGCAGCTTGGCCATCGCTGAGGGAGCTTTCTTT CASSLAIAEGAFF
NA NA TRBJ1-2 TRBV6-1 TGTGCCAGCAACCAGGCCAGTCATTATGGCTACACCTTC CASNQASHYGYTF
NA NA TRBJ2-5 TRBV5-4 TGTGCCAGCAGTGTCGTGGGGCAAGAGACCCAGTACTTC CASSVVGQETQYF
NA TRBD2 TRBJ2-5 TRBV6-1 TGTGCCAGCAGTATTGGTGGACTAGCGGGGGTGGGGTACTTC CASSIGGLAGVGYF
NA NA TRBJ1-4 TRBV10-2 TGCGCCAGCAGGCCGTCACAGGTTCCAAAACTGTTTTTT CASRPSQVPKLFF
NA TRBD2 TRBJ2-5 TRBV6-1 TGTGCCAGCAGTCCCCTAGCGGGAGGGCAGACCCAGTACTTC CASSPLAGGQTQYF
once NA TRBJ1-6 TRBV6-5 TGTGCCAGCGCACGGGACCGGGCTTCACCCCTCCACTTT CASARDRASPLHF
NA TRBD2 TRBJ2-1 TRBV7-9 TGTGCCAGCAGTCCCGGGACTAGTCCCTACAATGAGCAGTTCTTC CASSPGTSPYNEQFF
NA NA TRBJ1-2 TRBV7-9 TGTGCCAGCGAAACCCAAGAAGGCTATGGCTACACCTTC CASETQEGYGYTF
NA NA TRBJ2-7 TRBV10-3 TGTGCCGCATCTGGGGGATCCTACGAGCAGTACTTC CAASGGSYEQYF
once TRBD1 TRBJ2-5 TRBV13 TGTGCCAGCAGCCGACAGGGGTTCGGAGAGACCCAGTACTTC CASSRQGFGETQYF
NA NA TRBJ1-6 TRBV18 TGTGCCAGCTCACCACCACAGGGCAATTCACCCCTCCACTTT CASSPPQGNSPLHF
NA TRBD1 TRBJ2-6 TRBV28 TGTGCCAGCAGTCCGCGGACAGGGGGCTGGGGGGCCAACGTCCTGACTTTC CASSPRTGGWGANVLTF
NA TRBD1 TRBJ2-5 TRBV19 TGTGCCAGTAGTTCGACAGGGTGGGGAGAGACCCAGTACTTC CASSSTGWGETQYF
NA NA TRBJ2-3 TRBV6-1 TGTGCCAGCAGATCCACAGATACGCAGTATTTT CASRSTDTQYF
NA NA TRBJ1-5 TRBV5-6 TGTGCCAGCAGCTCCAGCCCAGTTTTGAATCAGCCCCAGCATTTT CASSSSPVLNQPQHF
NA TRBD1 TRBJ1-1 TRBV6-5 TGTGCCAGCAGTTTAGAGACAGGGGGATACACTGAAGCTTTCTTT CASSLETGGYTEAFF
NA NA TRBJ1-1 TRBV6-5 TGTGCCAGCAACAGACACCCTGAAGCTTTCTTT CASNRHPEAFF
NA TRBD2 TRBJ2-5 TRBV6-1 TGTGCCAGCAGTCCTAGCGGGAGGGCCTTGGAGACCCAGTACTTC CASSPSGRALETQYF
NA NA TRBJ2-7 TRBV15 TGTGCCACCAGCCCCGGGTACTACGAGCAGTACTTC CATSPGYYEQYF
NA NA TRBJ2-5 TRBV7-8 TGTGCCAGCAGCTTAGCAGGGGAGACCCAGTACTTC CASSLAGETQYF
NA NA TRBJ1-3 TRBV6-5 TGTGCCAGCAGACGGGACGGCGTTTCTGGAAACACCATATATTTT CASRRDGVSGNTIYF
NA NA TRBJ2-3 TRBV6-5 TGTGCCAGCAGTTACGACAGAACCACAGATACGCAGTATTTT CASSYDRTTDTQYF
NA NA TRBJ1-4 TRBV10-2 TGCGCCAGCAGTAAAAAAGGGAGCTTCCCCGAAAAACTGTTTTTT CASSKKGSFPEKLFF
NA TRBD1 TRBJ2-1 TRBV27 TGTGCCAGCAGTTTCAGGGGGATCTCTTACAATGAGCAGTTCTTC CASSFRGISYNEQFF
NA NA TRBJ2-3 TRBV30 TGTGCCTGGAGTGTATCAGGGAACCTGCAGTATTTT CAWSVSGNLQYF
once TRBD1 TRBJ2-1 TRBV7-9 TGTGCCAGCAGCCGACAATCCGGGACAGGAGACAATGAGCAGTTCTTC CASSRQSGTGDNEQFF
NA TRBD1 TRBJ1-1 TRBV6-6 TGTGCCAGCAGTTACGGACAGGAGAACACTGAAGCTTTCTTT CASSYGQENTEAFF
NA NA TRBJ1-1 TRBV28 TGTGCCAGCAGTTTTCGGGGGGTAGGTACTGAAGCTTTCTTT CASSFRGVGTEAFF
NA NA TRBJ2-2 TRBV27 TGTGCCAGCAGTAGAAGCCTTCTACAAGGAGGTCGGAACACCGGGGAGCTGTTTTTT CASSRSLLQGGRNTGELFF